These 13 T cell receptor beta chains came from one sample sequenced in a study of memory CD4+ T cells and cytomegalovirus serostatus. The sort gate was single viable CD3+CD4+CD8-CD45RO+ cells for memory CD4+ T cells. Assay: immunoSEQ multiplex PCR; the TCRdb copy retains only in-frame clones and omits some. The sample consists of some 50,000 clones, around 80% of them appearing once. The specimen was memory CD4+ T cells from blood. The receptors shown here come from an adult in good health and CMV-seronegative.

The gene calls are TRBV7-9 and TRBJ2-7; D is uncertain. V gave up 5 bases and J gave up 5 bases, with 13 bases separating them. From germline, CDR1 is SEHNR and CDR2 FQNEAQ (reference sequence). The CDR3 has 13 amino acids. CDR3 nucleotides: TGTGCCAGCAGCGAATCCACGGGCCACGAGCAGTACTTC. Translation gives CASSESTGHEQYF.

This sequence joins TRBV5-6 and TRBJ2-7; 7 positions agree with TRBD2. Trimming cost V 3 bases and J 1 base; bases outside gene matches: 10. Germline CDR1 reads SGHDT; CDR2 reads YYEEEE. The CDR3 is 16 amino acids. CDR3 bases: TGTGCCAGCAGCTCCGGGGAGGGACTACTTTCCTACGAGCAGTACTTC. Protein sequence: CASSSGEGLLSYEQYF.

The genes are TRBV6-5 and TRBJ1-5, with 8 bases identical to TRBD1. J was trimmed by 11 bases and V by 6 bases; bases with no gene match: 12. The CDR3 is 14 residues long. Germline lookup yields CDR1 MNHEY and CDR2 SVGAGI. Here the CDR3 reads CASSSPTQGDTQHF. The CDR3 coding sequence is TGTGCCAGCAGCTCCCCGACACAGGGGGACACCCAGCATTTT.

The chain combines TRBV19 with TRBJ1-1, with a weak D call TRBD1 (6 bases). Germline V gene data show CDR1 as LNHDA and CDR2 as SQIVND (reference sequence). This CDR3 comprises 13 residues. Trimming removed 0 bases at V and 10 bases at J, with 12 bases between. The CDR3 sequence is CASSIDAEGVAFF. Here the CDR3 DNA reads TGTGCCAGTAGTATAGATGCTGAGGGGGTAGCTTTCTTT.

The gene calls are TRBV4-3 and TRBJ2-3, with 13 bases that match TRBD2. V gave up 1 base and J gave up 5 bases; unmatched junction bases: 0. CDR3 length: 15 residues. Germline V gene lookup returns CDR1 LGHNA and CDR2 YSLEER. DNA for the CDR3: TGCGCCAGCAGCCAAGGGACTAGCGGGAGAGATACGCAGTATTTT. This sequence encodes CASSQGTSGRDTQYF.

This rearrangement joins TRBV10-3 to TRBJ2-1; 7 bases align to TRBD2. Germline trimming cut 4 bases from V and 1 base from J; bases unmatched to any gene: 16. Germline V lookup: CDR1 ENHRY, CDR2 SYGVKD. This CDR3 comprises 19 residues. The CDR3 nucleotides are TGTGCCATCAGTGCCGGCCCCCGGGGCGGGGGATTGTCCTACAATGAGCAGTTCTTC. This codes for CAISAGPRGGGLSYNEQFF.

This clone was observed a handful of times. Within the sample, other DNA sequences also encode this same CDR3. The V call is TRBV28, the J call TRBJ2-1; D is possibly TRBD1 (6 bases). The CDR3 sequence is 16 residues long. From germline, CDR1 is MDHEN and CDR2 SYDVKM. The V end was cut by 5 bases, the J end by 2 bases, with 16 bases between. CDR3 sequence (DNA): TGTGCCAGCAGTCCCCCACAGGGCGACCCCTACAATGAGCAGTTCTTC. Protein sequence: CASSPPQGDPYNEQFF. The full variable domain, completed using reference TRBV28 and TRBJ2-1, is DVKVTQSSRYLVKRTGEKVFLECVQDMDHENMFWYRQDPGLGLRLIYFSYDVKMKEKGDIPEGYSVSREKKERFSLILESASTNQTSMYLCASSPPQGDPYNEQFFGPGTRLTVL.

This clone was seen a few times. The V and J genes are TRBV19 and TRBJ1-1; TRBD1 agrees at 8 bases. The trim removed 10 bases at V and 4 bases at J, leaving 5 bases unmatched. This CDR3 is 12 amino acids long. Germline assignment: CDR1 LNHDA and CDR2 SQIVND (reference sequence). CDR3 in amino acids: CATGGFGTEAFF. The CDR3 DNA is TGTGCCACAGGGGGCTTTGGCACTGAAGCTTTCTTT.

The chain is built from TRBV14 and TRBJ1-3; D uncertain. CDR1 and CDR2 from the germline V gene are SGHDN and FVKESK. V was trimmed by 0 bases and J by 0 bases, leaving 15 bases between them. The CDR3 sequence is 18 residues long. CDR3 in amino acids: CASSQDWTQEYSGNTIYF. For the CDR3, the DNA is TGTGCCAGCAGCCAAGATTGGACTCAAGAGTACTCTGGAAACACCATATATTTT.

The rearrangement joins TRBV19 to TRBJ1-5, with D hard to call. Germline-derived CDR1 and CDR2 are LNHDA and SQIVND (reference sequence). V was trimmed by 10 bases and J by 5 bases, leaving 12 bases between them. The CDR3 runs 12 residues. The DNA of the CDR3 is TGTGCCACCGGGAGGTGGGATCAGCCCCAGCATTTT. It encodes CATGRWDQPQHF.

J is TRBJ1-5 and V is TRBV12-2. TRBV12-2 is noted as a pseudogene. The CDR3 loop spans 11 amino acids. In DNA, the CDR3 is TGTGCAAGTCGCCTTTTACCGCCCCAGCATTTT. It is translated as CASRLLPPQHF.

The chain carries TRBV4-1 and TRBJ2-7; D not certain. The germline V and J ends were trimmed by 3 bases and 3 bases, with 12 bases remaining between them. The CDR3 runs 14 residues. CDR1 is MGHRA and CDR2 is YSYEKL in the germline V gene. CDR3 amino acids: CASSHTGSIYEQYF. CDR3 DNA sequence: TGCGCCAGCAGCCATACGGGCAGTATCTACGAGCAGTACTTC.

The chain recombines TRBV27 with TRBJ1-2; 8 bases match TRBD1. This CDR3 is built from 16 residues. V was pared by 4 bases and J by 4 bases, with 11 bases of the junction left unmatched. Germline V gene sequence: CDR1 MNHEY, CDR2 SMNVEV (reference sequence). Here the CDR3 reads CASSSHTDREAYGYTF. DNA for the CDR3: TGTGCCAGCAGTTCTCACACGGACAGGGAAGCCTATGGCTACACCTTC.